Described below is a single T cell receptor (beta chain) sequence and its context. The antigen remains undetermined. The V and J ends lost 3 bases and 4 bases respectively, with 6 bases between them. CDR1 DFQATT and CDR2 SNEGSKA come from the germline V gene (reference sequence). The CDR3 spans 11 residues. A multiplex PCR was run with 60 Vbeta primers and 13 Jbeta primers. Libraries were prepared by immunoSEQ multiplex PCR; TCRdb keeps only in-frame clonotypes and omits some of them. The table shows about 130,000 clones, with roughly 75% occurring only once. These data belong to a study of cytomegalovirus exposure and HLA in healthy donors. In the study overall: As released early, the data held 80 million to 90 million unique TCRs from HLA-typed donors.

Study-wide results and limits: TCR beta V- and J-gene trimming, according to a later analysis, was linked to a missense DCLRE1C variant.

Sample: PBMCs. V usage is TRBV20-1 and J usage is TRBJ1-1; D uncertain. The receptor was isolated from a woman in her forties or fifties in good health and CMV-seronegative. Written as DNA, the CDR3 is TGCAGTGCTAGGGGGAGCACTGAAGCTTTCTTT. Protein product: CSARGSTEAFF.